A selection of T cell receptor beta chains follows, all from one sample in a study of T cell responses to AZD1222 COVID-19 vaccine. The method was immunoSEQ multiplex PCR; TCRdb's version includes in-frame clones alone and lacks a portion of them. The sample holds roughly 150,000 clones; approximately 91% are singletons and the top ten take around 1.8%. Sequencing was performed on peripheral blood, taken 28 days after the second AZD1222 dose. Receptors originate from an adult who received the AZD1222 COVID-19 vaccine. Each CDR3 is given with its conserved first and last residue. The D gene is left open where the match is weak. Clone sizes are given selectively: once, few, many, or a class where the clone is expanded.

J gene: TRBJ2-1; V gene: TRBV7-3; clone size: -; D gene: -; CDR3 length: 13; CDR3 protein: CASSLRNYNEQFF; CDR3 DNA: TGTGCCAGCAGCTTACGGAATTACAATGAGCAGTTCTTC
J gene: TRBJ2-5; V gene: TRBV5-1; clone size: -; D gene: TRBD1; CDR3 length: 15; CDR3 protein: CASSQTDRVQETQYF; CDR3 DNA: TGCGCCAGCAGTCAGACCGACAGGGTTCAAGAGACCCAGTACTTC
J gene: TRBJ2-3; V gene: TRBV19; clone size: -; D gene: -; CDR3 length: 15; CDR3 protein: CASTTDITSTDTQYF; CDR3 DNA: TGTGCCAGTACGACAGATATAACGAGCACAGATACGCAGTATTTT
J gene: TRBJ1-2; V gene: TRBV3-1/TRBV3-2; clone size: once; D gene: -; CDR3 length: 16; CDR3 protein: CASSRSVKGANYGYTF; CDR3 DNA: TGTGCCAGCAGCAGGTCCGTGAAGGGGGCTAACTATGGCTACACCTTC
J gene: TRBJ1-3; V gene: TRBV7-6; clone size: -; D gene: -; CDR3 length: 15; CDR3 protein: CASSSGQLRGNTIYF; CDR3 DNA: TGTGCCAGCAGCTCCGGACAGTTAAGAGGAAACACCATATATTTT
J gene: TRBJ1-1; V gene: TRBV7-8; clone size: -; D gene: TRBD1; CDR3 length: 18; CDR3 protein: CASSLSDRGMIMNTEAFF; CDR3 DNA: TGTGCCAGCAGCTTAAGCGACAGGGGAATGATTATGAACACTGAAGCTTTCTTT
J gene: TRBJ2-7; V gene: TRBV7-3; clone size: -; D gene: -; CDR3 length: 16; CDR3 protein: CASSLMAGTGTYEQYF; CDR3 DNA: TGTGCCAGCAGCTTAATGGCCGGGACGGGGACCTACGAGCAGTACTTC
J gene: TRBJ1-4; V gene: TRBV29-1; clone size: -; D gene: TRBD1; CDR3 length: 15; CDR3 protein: CSVEFQGATNEKLFF; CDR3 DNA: TGCAGCGTTGAATTCCAGGGGGCAACTAATGAAAAACTGTTTTTT
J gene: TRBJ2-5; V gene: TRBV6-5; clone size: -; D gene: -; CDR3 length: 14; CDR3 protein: CASRNTAFQETQYF; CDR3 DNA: TGTGCCAGCAGAAATACAGCCTTCCAAGAGACCCAGTACTTC
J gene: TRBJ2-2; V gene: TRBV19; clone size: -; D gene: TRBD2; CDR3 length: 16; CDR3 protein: CASSGAGGLNTGELFF; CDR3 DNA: TGTGCCAGTAGTGGTGCGGGGGGCCTGAACACCGGGGAGCTGTTTTTT
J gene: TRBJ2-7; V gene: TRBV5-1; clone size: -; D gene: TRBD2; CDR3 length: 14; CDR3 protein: CASKPRTSGSEQYF; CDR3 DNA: TGCGCCAGCAAACCCCGGACTAGCGGGAGCGAGCAGTACTTC
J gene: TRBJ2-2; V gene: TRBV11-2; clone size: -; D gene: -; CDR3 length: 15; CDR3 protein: CASSLIIGTYEGLFF; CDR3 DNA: TGTGCCAGCAGCTTAATTATAGGGACCTACGAGGGGCTGTTTTTT
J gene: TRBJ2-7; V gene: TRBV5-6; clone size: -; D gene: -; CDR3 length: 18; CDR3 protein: CASTPRWTGGQDPYEQYF; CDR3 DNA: TGTGCCAGCACCCCCCGTTGGACCGGTGGCCAAGACCCCTACGAGCAGTACTTC
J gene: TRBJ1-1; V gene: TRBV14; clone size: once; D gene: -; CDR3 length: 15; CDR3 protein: CASSQGDRTNTEAFF; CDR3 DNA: TGTGCCAGCAGCCAAGGTGACAGGACGAACACTGAAGCTTTCTTT
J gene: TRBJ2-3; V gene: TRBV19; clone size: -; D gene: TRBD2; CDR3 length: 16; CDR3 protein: CASSKQAGDLTDTQYF; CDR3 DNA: TGTGCCAGTAGTAAACAAGCGGGAGATTTAACAGATACGCAGTATTTT
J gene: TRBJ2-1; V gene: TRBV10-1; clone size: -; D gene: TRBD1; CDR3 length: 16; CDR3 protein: CASSESGQGARSEQFF; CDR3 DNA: TGCGCCAGCAGTGAGTCGGGGCAGGGGGCGCGAAGTGAGCAGTTCTTC
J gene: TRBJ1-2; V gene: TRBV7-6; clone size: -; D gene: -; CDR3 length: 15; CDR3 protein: CASSLAIGGSYGYTF; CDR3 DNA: TGTGCCAGCAGCTTAGCGATAGGGGGTTCCTATGGCTACACCTTC
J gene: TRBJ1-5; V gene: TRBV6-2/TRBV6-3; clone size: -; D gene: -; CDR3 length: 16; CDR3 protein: CASSYVFPRGNQPQHF; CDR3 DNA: TGTGCCAGCAGTTACGTGTTCCCCCGGGGCAATCAGCCCCAGCATTTT
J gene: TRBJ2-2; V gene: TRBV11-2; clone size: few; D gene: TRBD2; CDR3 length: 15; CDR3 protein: CASSSGLAGLGELFF; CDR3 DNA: TGTGCCAGCAGCTCGGGACTAGCGGGGCTCGGAGAGCTGTTTTTT
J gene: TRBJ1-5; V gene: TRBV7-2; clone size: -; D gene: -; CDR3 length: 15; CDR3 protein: CASSSEGGWGQPQHF; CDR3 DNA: TGTGCCAGCAGCTCCGAGGGGGGCTGGGGACAGCCCCAGCATTTT
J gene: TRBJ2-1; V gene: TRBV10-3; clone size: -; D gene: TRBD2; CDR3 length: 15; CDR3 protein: CAISATSGDYNEQFF; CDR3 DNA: TGTGCCATCAGTGCTACTAGCGGGGATTACAATGAGCAGTTCTTC
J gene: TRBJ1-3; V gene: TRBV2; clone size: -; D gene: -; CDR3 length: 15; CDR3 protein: CASRLGRGSGNTIYF; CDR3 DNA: TGTGCCAGCAGGTTGGGACGGGGCTCTGGAAACACCATATATTTT
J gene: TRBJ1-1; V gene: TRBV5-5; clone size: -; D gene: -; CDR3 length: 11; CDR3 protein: CASSLDAEAFF; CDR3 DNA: TGTGCCAGCAGCTTGGATGCCGAAGCTTTCTTT
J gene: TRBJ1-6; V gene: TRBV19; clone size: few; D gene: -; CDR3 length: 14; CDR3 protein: CASSPLTGNSPLHF; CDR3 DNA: TGTGCCAGTAGTCCGCTTACAGGGAATTCACCCCTCCACTTT
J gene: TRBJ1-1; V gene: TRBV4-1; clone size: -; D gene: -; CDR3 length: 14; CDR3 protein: CASSHAGLATEAFF; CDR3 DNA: TGCGCCAGCAGCCATGCAGGGTTAGCCACTGAAGCTTTCTTT
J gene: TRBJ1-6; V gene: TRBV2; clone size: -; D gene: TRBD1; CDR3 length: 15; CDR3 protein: CASSTDRGYNSPLHF; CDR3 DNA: TGTGCCAGCAGCACGGACAGGGGATATAATTCACCCCTCCACTTT
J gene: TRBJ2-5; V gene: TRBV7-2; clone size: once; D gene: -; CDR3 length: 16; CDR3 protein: CASSLEFRQGRETQYF; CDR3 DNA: TGTGCCAGCAGCTTAGAATTTCGGCAGGGTCGAGAGACCCAGTACTTC
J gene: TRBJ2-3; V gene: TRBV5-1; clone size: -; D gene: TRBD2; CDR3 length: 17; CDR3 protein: CASSPTASGSSTDTQYF; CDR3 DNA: TGCGCCAGCAGCCCTACGGCTAGCGGTTCTAGCACAGATACGCAGTATTTT
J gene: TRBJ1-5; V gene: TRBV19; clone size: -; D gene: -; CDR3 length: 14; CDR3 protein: CASSIRTTNQPQHF; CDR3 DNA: TGTGCCAGTAGTATCCGGACAACCAATCAGCCCCAGCATTTT
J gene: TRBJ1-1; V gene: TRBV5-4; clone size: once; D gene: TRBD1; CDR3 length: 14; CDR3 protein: CASSSRDRDTEAFF; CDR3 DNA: TGTGCCAGCAGCTCCCGGGACAGGGATACTGAAGCTTTCTTT
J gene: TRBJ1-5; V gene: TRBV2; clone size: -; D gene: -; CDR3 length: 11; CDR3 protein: CASSGSQPQHF; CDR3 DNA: TGTGCCAGCAGTGGGAGTCAGCCCCAGCATTTT
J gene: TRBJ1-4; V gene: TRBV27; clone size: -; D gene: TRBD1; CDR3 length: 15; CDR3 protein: CASSRTGTAGEKLFF; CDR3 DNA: TGTGCCAGCAGTCGCACCGGGACAGCGGGTGAAAAACTGTTTTTT
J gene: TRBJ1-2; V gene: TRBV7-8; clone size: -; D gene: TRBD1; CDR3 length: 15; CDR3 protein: CASSKPGQGNYGYTF; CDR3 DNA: TGTGCCAGCAGCAAACCGGGACAGGGGAACTATGGCTACACCTTC
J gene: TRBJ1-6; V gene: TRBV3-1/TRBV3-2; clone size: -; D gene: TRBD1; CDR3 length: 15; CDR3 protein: CASSQGGTGNSPLHF; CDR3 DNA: TGTGCCAGCAGCCAAGGGGGGACAGGGAATTCACCCCTCCACTTT
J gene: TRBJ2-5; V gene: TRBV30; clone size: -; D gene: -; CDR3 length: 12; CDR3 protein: CAWSPGLKTQYF; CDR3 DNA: TGTGCCTGGAGTCCAGGGTTGAAGACCCAGTACTTC
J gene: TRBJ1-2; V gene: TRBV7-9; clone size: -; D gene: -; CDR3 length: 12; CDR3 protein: CASSTGNYGYTF; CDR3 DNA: TGTGCCAGCAGTACAGGGAACTATGGCTACACCTTC
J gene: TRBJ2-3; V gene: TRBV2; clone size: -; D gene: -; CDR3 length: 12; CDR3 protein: CASSEVTDTQYF; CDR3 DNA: TGTGCCAGCAGTGAAGTAACAGATACGCAGTATTTT